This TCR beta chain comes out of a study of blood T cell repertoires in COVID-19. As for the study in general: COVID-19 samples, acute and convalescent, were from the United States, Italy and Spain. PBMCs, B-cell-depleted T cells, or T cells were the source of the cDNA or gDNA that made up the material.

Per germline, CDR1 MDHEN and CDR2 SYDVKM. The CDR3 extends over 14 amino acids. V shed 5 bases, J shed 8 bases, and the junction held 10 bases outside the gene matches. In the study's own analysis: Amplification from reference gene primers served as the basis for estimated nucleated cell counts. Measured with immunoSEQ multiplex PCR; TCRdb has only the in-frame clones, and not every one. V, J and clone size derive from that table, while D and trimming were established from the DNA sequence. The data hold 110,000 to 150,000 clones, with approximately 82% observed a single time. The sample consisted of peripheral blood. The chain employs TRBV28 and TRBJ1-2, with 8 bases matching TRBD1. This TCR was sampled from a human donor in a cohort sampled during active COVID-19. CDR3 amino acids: CASSPGQGDRGYTF. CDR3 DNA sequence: TGTGCCAGCAGTCCTGGACAGGGAGATAGGGGCTACACCTTC.